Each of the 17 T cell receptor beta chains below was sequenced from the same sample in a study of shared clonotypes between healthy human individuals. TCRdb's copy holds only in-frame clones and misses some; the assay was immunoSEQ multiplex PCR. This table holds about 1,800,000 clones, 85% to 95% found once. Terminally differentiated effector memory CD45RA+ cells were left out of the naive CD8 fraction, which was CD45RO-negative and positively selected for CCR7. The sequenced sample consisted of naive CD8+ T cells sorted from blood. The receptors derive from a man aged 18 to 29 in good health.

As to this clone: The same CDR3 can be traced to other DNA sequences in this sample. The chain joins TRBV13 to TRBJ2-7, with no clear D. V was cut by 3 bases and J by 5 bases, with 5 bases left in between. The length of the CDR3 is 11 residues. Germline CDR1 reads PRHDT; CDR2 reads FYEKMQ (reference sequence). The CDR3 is CASSFGDEQYF. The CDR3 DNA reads TGTGCCAGCAGCTTCGGAGACGAGCAGTACTTC.

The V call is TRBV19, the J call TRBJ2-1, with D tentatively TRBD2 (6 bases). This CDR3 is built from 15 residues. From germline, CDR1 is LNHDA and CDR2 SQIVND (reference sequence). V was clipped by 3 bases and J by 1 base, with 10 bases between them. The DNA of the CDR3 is TGTGCCAGTAGTATGGAAGCGGGTTCCTACAATGAGCAGTTCTTC. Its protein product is CASSMEAGSYNEQFF.

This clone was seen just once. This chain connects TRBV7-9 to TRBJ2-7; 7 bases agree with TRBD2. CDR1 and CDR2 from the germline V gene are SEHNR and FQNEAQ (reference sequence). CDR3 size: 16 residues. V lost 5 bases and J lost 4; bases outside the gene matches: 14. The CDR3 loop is CASSPAVAGVVYEQYF. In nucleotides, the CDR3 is TGTGCCAGCAGCCCAGCGGTGGCGGGAGTTGTTTACGAGCAGTACTTC.

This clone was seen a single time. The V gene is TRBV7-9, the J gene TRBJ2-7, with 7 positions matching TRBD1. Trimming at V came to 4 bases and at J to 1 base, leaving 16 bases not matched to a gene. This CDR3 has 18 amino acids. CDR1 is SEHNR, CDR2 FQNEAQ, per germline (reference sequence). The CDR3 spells CASSYPTGSRVESYEQYF. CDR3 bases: TGTGCCAGCAGCTACCCGACAGGGTCCAGGGTGGAGTCCTACGAGCAGTACTTC.

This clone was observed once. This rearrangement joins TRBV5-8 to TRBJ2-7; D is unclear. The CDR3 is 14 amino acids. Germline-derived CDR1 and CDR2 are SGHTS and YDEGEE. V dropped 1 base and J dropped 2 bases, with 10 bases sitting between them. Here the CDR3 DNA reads TGTGCCAGCAGCTTGACGGATTTCACCTACGAGCAGTACTTC. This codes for CASSLTDFTYEQYF.

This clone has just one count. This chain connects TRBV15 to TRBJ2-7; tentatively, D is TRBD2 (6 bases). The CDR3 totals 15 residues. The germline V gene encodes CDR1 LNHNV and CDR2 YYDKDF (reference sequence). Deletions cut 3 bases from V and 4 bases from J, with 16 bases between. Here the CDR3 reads CATSSGGLSGYEQYF. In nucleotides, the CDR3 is TGTGCCACCAGCAGTGGCGGACTTAGCGGATACGAGCAGTACTTC.

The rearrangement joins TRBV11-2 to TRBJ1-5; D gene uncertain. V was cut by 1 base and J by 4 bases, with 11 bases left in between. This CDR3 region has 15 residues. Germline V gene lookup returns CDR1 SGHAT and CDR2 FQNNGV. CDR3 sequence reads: CASSLGLGWNQPQHF. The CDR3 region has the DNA TGTGCCAGCAGCTTAGGGCTCGGGTGGAATCAGCCCCAGCATTTT.

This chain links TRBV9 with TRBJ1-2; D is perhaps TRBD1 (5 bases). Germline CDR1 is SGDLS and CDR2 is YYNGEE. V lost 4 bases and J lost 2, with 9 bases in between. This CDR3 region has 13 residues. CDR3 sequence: CASSPTENYGYTF. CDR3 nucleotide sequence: TGTGCCAGCAGCCCGACAGAAAACTATGGCTACACCTTC.

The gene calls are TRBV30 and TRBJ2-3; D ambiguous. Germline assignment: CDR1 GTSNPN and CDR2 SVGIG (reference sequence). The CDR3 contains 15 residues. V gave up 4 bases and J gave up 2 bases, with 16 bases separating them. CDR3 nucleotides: TGTGCCTGGATTGGGGTAGGTAGGGCCACAGATACGCAGTATTTT. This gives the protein CAWIGVGRATDTQYF.

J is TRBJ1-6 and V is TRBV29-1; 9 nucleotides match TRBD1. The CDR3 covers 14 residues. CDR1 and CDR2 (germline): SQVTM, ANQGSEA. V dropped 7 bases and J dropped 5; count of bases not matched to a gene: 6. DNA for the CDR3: TGCAGCGCTCAGACAGGGGGGAATAATTCACCCCTCCACTTT. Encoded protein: CSAQTGGNNSPLHF.

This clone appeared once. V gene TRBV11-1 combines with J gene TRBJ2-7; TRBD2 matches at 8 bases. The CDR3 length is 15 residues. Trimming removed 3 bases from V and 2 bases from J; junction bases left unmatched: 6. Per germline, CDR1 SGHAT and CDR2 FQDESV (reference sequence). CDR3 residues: CASSLGLGLAYEQYF. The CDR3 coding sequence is TGTGCCAGCAGCTTGGGACTAGGCCTTGCCTACGAGCAGTACTTC.

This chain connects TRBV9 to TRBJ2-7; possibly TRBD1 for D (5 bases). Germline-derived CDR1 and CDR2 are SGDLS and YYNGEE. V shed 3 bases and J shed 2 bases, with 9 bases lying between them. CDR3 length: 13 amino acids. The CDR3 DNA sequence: TGTGCCAGCAGCGCCGACAGCCCCTACGAGCAGTACTTC. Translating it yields CASSADSPYEQYF.

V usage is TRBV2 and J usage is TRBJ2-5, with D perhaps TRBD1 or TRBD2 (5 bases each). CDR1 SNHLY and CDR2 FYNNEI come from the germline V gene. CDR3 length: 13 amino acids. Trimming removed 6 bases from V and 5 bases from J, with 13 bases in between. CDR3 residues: CASSARREETQYF. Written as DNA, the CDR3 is TGTGCCAGCAGCGCCCGCAGGGAGGAGACCCAGTACTTC.

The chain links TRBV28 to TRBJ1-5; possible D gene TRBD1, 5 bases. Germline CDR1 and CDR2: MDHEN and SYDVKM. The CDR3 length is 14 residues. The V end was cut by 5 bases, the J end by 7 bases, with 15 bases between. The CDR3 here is CASSEYGTAQPQHF. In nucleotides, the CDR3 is TGTGCCAGCAGTGAATATGGGACGGCGCAGCCCCAGCATTTT.

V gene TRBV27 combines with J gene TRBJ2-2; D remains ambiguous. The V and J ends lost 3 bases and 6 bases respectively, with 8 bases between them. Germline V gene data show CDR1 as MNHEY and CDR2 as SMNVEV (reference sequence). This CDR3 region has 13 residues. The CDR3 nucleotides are TGTGCCAGCAGTTTGTTGCTACCCGGGGAGCTGTTTTTT. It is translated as CASSLLLPGELFF.

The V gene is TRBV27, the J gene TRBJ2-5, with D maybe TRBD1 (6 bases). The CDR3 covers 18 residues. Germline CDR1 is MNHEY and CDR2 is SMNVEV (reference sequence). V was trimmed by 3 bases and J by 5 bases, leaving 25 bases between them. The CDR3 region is CASSFLTGRGPGAETQYF. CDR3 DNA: TGTGCCAGCAGTTTTCTTACTGGAAGGGGCCCAGGGGCGGAGACCCAGTACTTC.

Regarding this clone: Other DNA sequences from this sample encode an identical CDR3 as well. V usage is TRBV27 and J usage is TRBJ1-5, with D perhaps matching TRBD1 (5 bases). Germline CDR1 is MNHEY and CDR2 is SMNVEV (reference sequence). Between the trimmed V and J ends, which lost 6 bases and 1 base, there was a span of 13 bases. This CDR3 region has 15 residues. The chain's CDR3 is CASSPGTGSNQPQHF. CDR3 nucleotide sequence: TGTGCCAGCAGCCCCGGGACGGGAAGCAATCAGCCCCAGCATTTT.